This TCR beta chain was obtained from a study of cytomegalovirus exposure and HLA in healthy donors. Study as a whole: Inside one of the first data releases sat around 86 million unique TCRs taken from HLA-typed donors.

In regard to this clone: What it binds is not known.

Study conclusions and caveats: The study carried out a later analysis of TCR beta sequences. It associated approximately 16,000 of them with specific HLA alleles at a false discovery rate of 0.05. In a later analysis, HLA-associated TCR beta chains were more clonally expanded than equally common others.

From germline, CDR1 is LNHDA and CDR2 SQIVND (reference sequence). V lost 10 bases and J lost 8, with 23 bases in between. The CDR3 contains 14 residues. Use of 60 Vbeta and 13 Jbeta primers characterized the PCR. Generated by immunoSEQ multiplex PCR, the TCRdb table keeps only in-frame clones and is missing some. The table records 150,000 to 200,000 clones, around 80% of them present only once. The sequenced material came from PBMCs. The V gene is TRBV19, the J gene TRBJ1-2; D is possibly TRBD1 (5 bases). The source of this sequence is a male donor in good health and CMV-seropositive. Written as DNA, the CDR3 is TGTGCCACCCCCCGGAGGGGAGTTGCGGGGGGCTACACCTTC. Translating it yields CATPRRGVAGGYTF.